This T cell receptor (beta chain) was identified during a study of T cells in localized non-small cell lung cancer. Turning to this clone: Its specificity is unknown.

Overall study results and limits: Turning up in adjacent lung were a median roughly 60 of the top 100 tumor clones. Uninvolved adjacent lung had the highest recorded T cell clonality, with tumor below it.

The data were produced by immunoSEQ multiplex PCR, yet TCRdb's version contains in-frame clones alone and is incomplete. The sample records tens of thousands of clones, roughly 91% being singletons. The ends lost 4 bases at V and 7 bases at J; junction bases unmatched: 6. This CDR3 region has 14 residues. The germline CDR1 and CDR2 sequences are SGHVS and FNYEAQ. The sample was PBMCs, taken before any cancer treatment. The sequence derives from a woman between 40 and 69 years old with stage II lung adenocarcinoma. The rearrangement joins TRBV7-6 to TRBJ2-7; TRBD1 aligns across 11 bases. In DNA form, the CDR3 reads TGTGCCAGCAGCTCGGGGACAGGGGGGCAGGAGCAGTACTTC. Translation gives CASSSGTGGQEQYF.